Listed here are 11 T cell receptor beta chains from one sample, sequenced in a study of T cell responses to AZD1222 COVID-19 vaccine. The table came from immunoSEQ multiplex PCR; TCRdb's copy has only in-frame clones and leaves some out. The table has over 110,000 clones, approximately 90% seen once. The starting material was peripheral blood, obtained on day 0 of AZD1222 vaccination. The receptors stem from an adult in good health.

A word on this clone: The sample holds other DNA sequences that translate to the same CDR3. This sequence joins TRBV19 and TRBJ1-5, with 7 nucleotides matching TRBD1. Germline-derived CDR1 and CDR2 are LNHDA and SQIVND (reference sequence). The V gene end was trimmed by 6 bases and the J gene end by 4 bases; junction bases not matched to a gene: 3. The CDR3 sequence is 13 residues long. This CDR3 is CASSRDRNQPQHF. The CDR3 bases are TGTGCCAGTAGCAGGGACAGAAATCAGCCCCAGCATTTT.

This clone was counted once. V and J are TRBV7-9 and TRBJ1-1; possibly TRBD1 for D (5 bases). Germline values: CDR1 SEHNR, CDR2 FQNEAQ (reference sequence). The CDR3 spans 15 residues. Trimming stripped 4 bases from V and 0 bases from J, with 12 bases between. This chain's CDR3 is CASSSRDPMNTEAFF. The CDR3 coding sequence is TGTGCCAGCAGCTCCCGGGACCCAATGAACACTGAAGCTTTCTTT.

The chain has TRBV28 and TRBJ2-1; D possibly corresponds to TRBD2 (5 bases). Germline CDR1 reads MDHEN; CDR2 reads SYDVKM. CDR3 size: 13 residues. Trimming pared 0 bases from V and 9 bases from J, leaving 9 bases between. CDR3 nucleotide sequence: TGTGCCAGCAGTTTATGGGGGAGTCGTGAGCAGTTCTTC. It yields the protein CASSLWGSREQFF.

The chain combines TRBV7-8 with TRBJ2-3, with a possible D match to TRBD2 (6 bases). CDR1 is SGHVS, CDR2 FQNEAQ, per germline. This CDR3 is built from 15 residues. V lost 7 bases and J lost 2, with 16 bases in between. Here the CDR3 DNA reads TGTGCCAGCAAGTGGCGGGATCTCGACACAGATACGCAGTATTTT. This translates into CASKWRDLDTDTQYF.

This clone was picked up a small number of times. The chain uses TRBV30 and TRBJ1-5, with D possibly matching TRBD1 (6 bases). CDR3 length: 15 residues. In germline, CDR1 is GTSNPN, CDR2 SVGIG (reference sequence). Trimming stripped 2 bases from V and 4 bases from J, with 15 bases between. The CDR3 DNA sequence: TGTGCCTGGAGTATTCACGGGACACGTAATCAGCCCCAGCATTTT. This gives the protein CAWSIHGTRNQPQHF. The variable domain in full, completed from reference TRBV30 and TRBJ1-5, reads SQTIHQWPATLVQPVGSPLSLECTVEGTSNPNLYWYRQAAGRGLQLLFYSVGIGQISSEVPQNLSASRPQDRQFILSSKKLLLSDSGFYLCAWSIHGTRNQPQHFGDGTRLSIL.

The rearrangement links TRBV7-9 to TRBJ2-2; D perhaps matches TRBD1 (6 bases). Germline V gene data show CDR1 as SEHNR and CDR2 as FQNEAQ (reference sequence). The ends were cut back, 10 bases at V and 5 bases at J, with 20 bases in the middle. This CDR3 comprises 15 residues. The CDR3 DNA reads TGTGCCATAGACCGGACAGACAGCAGAACCGGGGAGCTGTTTTTT. Protein product: CAIDRTDSRTGELFF. Full variable domain (rest looked up from reference TRBV7-9 and TRBJ2-2): DTGVSQNPRHKITKRGQNVTFRCDPISEHNRLYWYRQTLGQGPEFLTYFQNEAQLEKSRLLSDRFSAERPKGSFSTLEIQRTEQGDSAMYLCAIDRTDSRTGELFFGEGSRLTVL.

This clone was detected only once. V is TRBV2 and J is TRBJ1-6; D unclear. Germline values: CDR1 SNHLY, CDR2 FYNNEI. This CDR3 is built from 13 residues. Deletions cut 6 bases from V and 10 bases from J, with 13 bases between. The CDR3 DNA is TGTGCCAGCAGCATCGGTGGAGCATCACCCCTCCACTTT. Translating it yields CASSIGGASPLHF.

The chain has TRBV6-4 and TRBJ2-1, with a weak D call TRBD2 (6 bases). The CDR3 is 15 residues long. Germline loops: CDR1 MRHNA, CDR2 SNTAGT. V shed 0 bases and J shed 8 bases, with 14 bases lying between them. CDR3 residues: CASSDSPTSRDEQFF. The CDR3 DNA reads TGTGCCAGCAGTGACTCCCCGACTAGTCGAGATGAGCAGTTCTTC.

This chain joins TRBV2 and TRBJ1-4; perhaps TRBD1 as D (5 bases). CDR3 length: 14 amino acids. Trimming took 6 bases from V and 4 from J, leaving 12 bases between them. CDR1 and CDR2 from the germline V gene are SNHLY and FYNNEI. The CDR3 DNA reads as TGTGCCAGCAGGGGGACCGAGAATAATGAAAAACTGTTTTTT. Its translation: CASRGTENNEKLFF.

The V call is TRBV9, the J call TRBJ2-2; TRBD2 matches 10 bases. The CDR3 is made up of 16 amino acids. V trimming: 3 bases; J trimming: 0 bases; junction bases outside the gene matches: 2. CDR1 and CDR2 (germline): SGDLS, YYNGEE. The CDR3 sequence is CASSEGLAPNTGELFF. The DNA of the CDR3 is TGTGCCAGCAGCGAGGGACTAGCGCCGAACACCGGGGAGCTGTTTTTT.

This chain joins TRBV4-2 and TRBJ2-1; 8 nucleotides agree with TRBD2. This CDR3 comprises 16 residues. The V gene's germline CDR1 is LGHNA and CDR2 YNFKEQ. V shed 0 bases, J shed 4 bases, and the junction held 5 bases outside the gene matches. This chain's CDR3 is CASSQDMASGYNEQFF. In nucleotides, the CDR3 is TGTGCCAGCAGCCAAGATATGGCTAGCGGGTACAATGAGCAGTTCTTC.